The 15 T cell receptor beta chains listed next were all sequenced from one sample in a study of blood T cell repertoires in COVID-19. TCRdb's table, derived via immunoSEQ multiplex PCR, lists solely in-frame clones and lacks some. The table records 300,000 to 350,000 clones, around 90% of them present only once. Sequencing was carried out using peripheral blood. These receptors originate from a woman in her 30s with COVID-19, enrolled during active disease.

The chain has TRBV6-5 and TRBJ1-1; weak D call: TRBD1 (5 bases). The CDR3 has 16 residues. The germline V gene encodes CDR1 MNHEY and CDR2 SVGAGI. V was clipped by 3 bases and J by 0 bases, with 14 bases between them. CDR3 sequence: CASSYGSGPMNTEAFF. Written as DNA, the CDR3 is TGTGCCAGCAGTTATGGTTCAGGGCCCATGAACACTGAAGCTTTCTTT.

Only one count was recorded for this clone. The genes are TRBV6-2 or TRBV6-3 and TRBJ1-4; maybe TRBD1 (6 bases). With 1 base removed from V and 7 bases from J, the gap between germline ends came to 13 bases. The CDR3 runs to 15 residues. The germline CDR1 and CDR2 sequences are MNHEY and SVGEGT. The CDR3 coding sequence is TGTGCCAGCAGTTACTTCGACAGGCTAGGTGAAAAACTGTTTTTT. Translation gives CASSYFDRLGEKLFF.

V usage is TRBV7-2 and J usage is TRBJ1-4; 8 nucleotides match TRBD1. The CDR3 extends over 14 amino acids. Losses at the gene ends were 7 bases for V and 8 bases for J; bases not matched to a gene: 9. From germline, CDR1 is SGHTA and CDR2 FQGNSA. The CDR3 region is CASTAQGAGEKLFF. The CDR3 region has the DNA TGTGCCAGCACCGCGCAGGGGGCCGGGGAAAAACTGTTTTTT.

On this clone: Other DNA sequences within the sample encode an identical CDR3. J is TRBJ1-4 and V is TRBV19, with D maybe TRBD1 (5 bases). CDR3 length equals 14 residues. V was trimmed by 6 bases and J by 2 bases, leaving 10 bases between them. Looked up from germline, CDR1 is LNHDA and CDR2 is SQIVND (reference sequence). Written as DNA, the CDR3 is TGTGCCAGTAGCCCAGGGACTACTAATGAAAAACTGTTTTTT. Its protein product is CASSPGTTNEKLFF.

The J gene is TRBJ2-5, the V gene TRBV4-1; possible D gene TRBD2, 5 bases. This CDR3 contains 15 residues. V dropped 3 bases and J dropped 5 bases, with 16 bases sitting between them. Germline CDR1 reads MGHRA; CDR2 reads YSYEKL. CDR3 DNA: TGCGCCAGCAGCCAGGCACAGCTCCCGGGGGAGACCCAGTACTTC. It codes for CASSQAQLPGETQYF.

The rearrangement joins TRBV10-3 to TRBJ2-2; TRBD2 might be the D (5 bases). From germline, CDR1 is ENHRY and CDR2 SYGVKD. V gave up 7 bases and J gave up 1 base, with 16 bases separating them. This CDR3 comprises 16 residues. In DNA, the CDR3 is TGTGCCATCAAGCCGACGGCCGGGATGAACACCGGGGAGCTGTTTTTT. Residues: CAIKPTAGMNTGELFF.

To note about this clone: The same CDR3 also results from other DNA sequences found in this sample. This sequence joins TRBV28 and TRBJ2-1; the D gene is possibly TRBD2 (6 bases). The ends were cut back, 5 bases at V and 0 bases at J, with 11 bases in the middle. The length of the CDR3 is 15 residues. Germline CDR1 reads MDHEN; CDR2 reads SYDVKM. CDR3 DNA: TGTGCCAGCAGTCGCCGGGACTCCTCCTACAATGAGCAGTTCTTC. The encoded protein is CASSRRDSSYNEQFF.

This clone was seen a single time. V gene TRBV28 combines with J gene TRBJ2-1; D call uncertain. Germline CDR1 and CDR2: MDHEN and SYDVKM. This CDR3 is built from 14 residues. Trimming shortened V by 8 bases and J by 0 bases, and 11 bases separated the two germline ends. This CDR3 is CASSPQSSYNEQFF. The CDR3 DNA is TGTGCCAGCTCCCCACAGAGCTCCTACAATGAGCAGTTCTTC.

This clone was picked up one time. The J gene is TRBJ2-5, the V gene TRBV11-2, with D perhaps matching TRBD2 (5 bases). Trimming took 5 bases from V and 5 from J, leaving 12 bases between them. The CDR3 is made up of 13 amino acids. Germline V gives CDR1 SGHAT, CDR2 FQNNGV. The CDR3 nucleotides read TGTGCCAGCAGCCCGAGGGTGCGGGAGACCCAGTACTTC. Protein sequence: CASSPRVRETQYF.

The J gene is TRBJ1-3, the V gene TRBV7-9; D is ambiguous. The CDR3 runs to 13 residues. Germline CDR1 is SEHNR and CDR2 is FQNEAQ (reference sequence). With 0 bases removed from V and 10 bases from J, the gap between germline ends came to 10 bases. The CDR3 nucleotides read TGTGCCAGCAGCTTAGCGTTAAGCCCGACCATATATTTT. Residues: CASSLALSPTIYF.

The chain links TRBV27 to TRBJ1-1, with TRBD1 as a possible D gene (5 bases). Germline loops: CDR1 MNHEY, CDR2 SMNVEV (reference sequence). The CDR3 has 13 amino acids. Trimming shortened V by 2 bases and J by 5 bases, and 9 bases separated the two germline ends. The CDR3 loop reads CASSLGAWTEAFF. Here the CDR3 DNA reads TGTGCCAGCAGTTTAGGGGCGTGGACTGAAGCTTTCTTT.

CDR3 sequence (DNA): TGCGCCAGCAGCTTGGTACAGGGATATAACACCGGGGAGCTGTTTTTT. It codes for CASSLVQGYNTGELFF. The chain uses TRBV5-1 and TRBJ2-2, with a tentative D call TRBD1 (6 bases). V lost 0 bases, J lost 2 bases, and 11 bases lay in between. The CDR3 runs to 16 residues. Germline CDR1 and CDR2: SGHRS and YFSETQ.

CDR3 nucleotides: TGTGCCAGCAGTATATCTGCTAGCGGGGGGGACCACGCAGATACGCAGTATTTT. It translates to CASSISASGGDHADTQYF. The chain uses TRBV28 and TRBJ2-3; 12 bases agree with TRBD2. This CDR3 spans 18 amino acids. The germline V gene encodes CDR1 MDHEN and CDR2 SYDVKM. The V gene end was trimmed by 5 bases and the J gene end by 4 bases; junction bases not matched to a gene: 13.

The genes are TRBV2 and TRBJ2-7; D unresolved. Trimming pared 5 bases from V and 2 bases from J, leaving 10 bases between. The CDR3 has 13 residues. Germline V gene sequence: CDR1 SNHLY, CDR2 FYNNEI. The CDR3 region is CASSLRSAYEQYF. The CDR3 DNA sequence: TGTGCCAGCAGTTTACGCAGTGCCTACGAGCAGTACTTC.

The V gene is TRBV2, the J gene TRBJ1-4; TRBD1 aligns across 10 bases. CDR1 and CDR2 (germline): SNHLY, FYNNEI. V shed 7 bases and J 11 bases; nucleotides not matched to a gene: 10. There are 14 residues in the CDR3. The CDR3 loop reads CASMGETGGGKLFF. CDR3 in DNA: TGTGCCAGCATGGGGGAGACAGGGGGCGGGAAACTGTTTTTT.